These T cell receptor beta chains were read from a single sample in a study of identical twins. In TCRdb, the 5' RACE reads were re-called with MiXCR into one record per CDR3 protein. The data show approximately 670,000 distinct CDR3 sequences, less than 7% seen once. The specimen was naive T cells sorted from blood. Receptor source: a man younger than 30 in good health. Each CDR3 is given with its conserved first and last residue. The D gene is left open where the match is weak. Expanded clones get a size class; other rows say once, few or many, or leave the size out.

cdr3_length	v_call	clone_size	d_call	j_call	cdr3_nt	cdr3_aa
16	TRBV5-1	few	.	TRBJ2-1	TGCGCCAGCAGCTTGCACTCTTTACGGGAGTACAGTGAGCAGTTCTTC	CASSLHSLREYSEQFF
14	TRBV20-1	many	TRBD1	TRBJ2-5	TGCAGTGCTAGTGGGGGGGACAGGGGAGAGACCCAGTACTTC	CSASGGDRGETQYF
17	TRBV9	many	TRBD1	TRBJ2-2	TGTGCCAGCAGCGTGGCAACAGGGGGCAGAGGCACCGGGGAGCTGTTTTTT	CASSVATGGRGTGELFF
15	TRBV6-4	many	TRBD2	TRBJ2-2	TGTGCCAGCAGTGCCTCTAGCGGGGTTACCGGGGAGCTGTTTTTT	CASSASSGVTGELFF
17	TRBV10-3	.	TRBD2	TRBJ2-5	TGTGCCATCAGTGACCCCGCGAGGCGGGAGGTCCAAGAGACCCAGTACTTC	CAISDPARREVQETQYF
17	TRBV12-3/TRBV12-4	.	.	TRBJ2-2	TGTGCCAGCAGTTTAGAGGGGGGGCGGGAGAGCACCGGGGAGCTGTTTTTT	CASSLEGGRESTGELFF
16	TRBV12-3/TRBV12-4	many	TRBD1	TRBJ1-6	TGTGCCAGCATCCGGGACAGGGGCCTCTATAATTCACCCCTCCACTTT	CASIRDRGLYNSPLHF
15	TRBV25-1	.	.	TRBJ2-3	TGTGCCAGCAGTGACGAGCGGTACTGCACAGATACGCAGTATTTT	CASSDERYCTDTQYF
13	TRBV6-2/TRBV6-3	.	.	TRBJ2-2	TGTGCCAGCAGTTACTCGAGGACCGGGGAGCTGTTTTTT	CASSYSRTGELFF
13	TRBV28	.	TRBD2	TRBJ2-5	TGTGCCAGCACAACTAGCGCGAGGGAGACCCAGTACTTC	CASTTSARETQYF
15	TRBV20-1	many	.	TRBJ2-1	TGCAGTGCTAGAGCGCCCGGGACACCGTACAATGAGCAGTTCTTC	CSARAPGTPYNEQFF
16	TRBV7-9	few	.	TRBJ1-1	TGTGCCAGCAGCCCCCGGTTGACGGGGGGAGCCACTGAAGCTTTCTTT	CASSPRLTGGATEAFF
13	TRBV12-3/TRBV12-4	many	TRBD1	TRBJ1-2	TGTGCCAGCAGTCATAGGACAGGGGGTGGCTACACCTTC	CASSHRTGGGYTF
16	TRBV5-1	.	TRBD2	TRBJ2-3	TGCGCCAGCAGCAAGATAGCGGGAGCAGGTGCAGATACGCAGTATTTT	CASSKIAGAGADTQYF
14	TRBV5-6	many	TRBD1	TRBJ1-1	TGTGCCAGCAGCTTCGGGACAGGGGAAACTGAAGCTTTCTTT	CASSFGTGETEAFF
14	TRBV6-1	many	.	TRBJ2-5	TGTGCCAGCAGTGTCTTTTCGGGCCAAGAGACCCAGTACTTC	CASSVFSGQETQYF
16	TRBV19	few	.	TRBJ1-5	TGTGCCAGTAGTATAAGAGGGGGTTCGAGCAATCAGCCCCAGCATTTT	CASSIRGGSSNQPQHF
15	TRBV7-9	.	TRBD1	TRBJ1-2	TGTGCCAGCAGCTTAGCGGGGACAGGGTCCCCCGGCTACACCTTC	CASSLAGTGSPGYTF
11	TRBV10-3	.	.	TRBJ1-1	TGTGCCACCTCGGCGACAAGGGAAGCTTTCTTT	CATSATREAFF
12	TRBV12-3/TRBV12-4	many	.	TRBJ2-7	TGTGCCAGCAGGGGCACAGGGAACGAGCAGTACTTC	CASRGTGNEQYF
18	TRBV3-1	few	.	TRBJ2-2	TGTGCCAGCAGCCAAGAGAAGGGAGGAGGGGTGAACACCGGGGAGCTGTTTTTT	CASSQEKGGGVNTGELFF
13	TRBV15	many	.	TRBJ1-1	TGTGCCACCAGCACAGGCCCGGGAACTGAAGCTTTCTTT	CATSTGPGTEAFF
15	TRBV6-1	few	TRBD1	TRBJ1-5	TGTGCCAGCAGTGGGGACAGGGTATTCTATCAGCCCCAGCATTTT	CASSGDRVFYQPQHF
15	TRBV18	many	.	TRBJ2-3	TGTGCCAGCTCACCACCGTCCAGGAACACAGATACGCAGTATTTT	CASSPPSRNTDTQYF
15	TRBV6-1	.	TRBD2	TRBJ2-1	TGTGCCAGCAGCCCCACTAGCGGGTTCCACAATGAGCAGTTCTTC	CASSPTSGFHNEQFF
14	TRBV5-6	many	.	TRBJ2-1	TGTGCCAGCAGCTTTGGGCAGGTCTACAATGAGCAGTTCTTC	CASSFGQVYNEQFF
14	TRBV10-2	few	TRBD1	TRBJ1-6	TGCGCCAGCAAAACGGGACAGGGGGGTTCACCCCTCCACTTT	CASKTGQGGSPLHF
15	TRBV6-5	many	TRBD1	TRBJ1-4	TGTGCCAGCAGTTCACACAGGGGGCCTGGTGAAAAACTGTTTTTT	CASSSHRGPGEKLFF
14	TRBV19	.	TRBD1	TRBJ2-7	TGTGCCAGTAGTGCTGACAGGGGCCCCTACGAGCAGTACTTC	CASSADRGPYEQYF
14	TRBV12-3/TRBV12-4	.	.	TRBJ1-1	TGTGCCAGCAGTTTAGAGCATGAGGGATTGGGAGCTTTCTTT	CASSLEHEGLGAFF
15	TRBV14	.	.	TRBJ1-1	TGTGCCAGCAGCCAAGTCGGGGTGGGCAACACTGAAGCTTTCTTT	CASSQVGVGNTEAFF
13	TRBV20-1	few	.	TRBJ1-2	TGCAGTGCTACCGGTGGGGGAAACTATGGCTACACCTTC	CSATGGGNYGYTF
13	TRBV10-3	many	.	TRBJ2-1	TGTGCCATCAGTGATGGCAGATGGAATGAGCAGTTCTTC	CAISDGRWNEQFF
12	TRBV12-3/TRBV12-4	many	.	TRBJ1-6	TGTGCCAGCAGTTCCACAGATTCACCCCTCCACTTT	CASSSTDSPLHF
16	TRBV28	few	TRBD1	TRBJ1-2	TGTGCCAGCAGCTCCCAAACAGGGGGCGGTAACTATGGCTACACCTTC	CASSSQTGGGNYGYTF